This TCR beta chain emerged from a study of blood T cell repertoires in COVID-19. The overall study: There were acute and convalescent COVID-19 samples, and they came from the United States, Italy and Spain. The analysed material was cDNA or gDNA that came from T cells, B-cell-depleted T cells, or PBMCs.

This CDR3 region has 14 residues. The V gene's germline CDR1 is LGHDT and CDR2 YNNKEL (reference sequence). Trimming took 4 bases from V and 3 from J; bases not matched to a gene: 4. Original methodology: Amplified reference gene primers provided the basis for estimating nucleated cell counts. Some clones are missing from TCRdb's copy, which holds only in-frame ones; the method was immunoSEQ multiplex PCR. That table furnishes V, J and clone size, whereas the DNA furnished D and trimming. Seen here are roughly 26,000 clones, 92% observed once, and the top ten hold about 3%. This chain uses TRBV3-1 (or the pseudogene TRBV3-2) with TRBJ2-5; 8 nucleotides match TRBD1. The material sequenced was peripheral blood. This sequence was found in a human donor in a cohort sampled during active COVID-19. CDR3 nucleotides: TGTGCCAGCAGCCGAAGGACAGGGAAAGAGACCCAGTACTTC. Amino acid sequence: CASSRRTGKETQYF.